One sample yielded the 10 T cell receptor beta chains listed below, sequenced in a study of beta chain features in type 1 diabetes. The study, taken as a whole, reports: Type 1 diabetes patients showed a moderate but significant shortening of TCRB CDR3s in all four CD4+ subsets.

What was sequenced were expressed TCRB transcripts, since all of the isolated RNA had been reverse transcribed. Repertoires were generated with immunoSEQ multiplex PCR, while TCRdb's copy carries only in-frame clones and drops some. The sample records approximately 360,000 clones, over 10% being singletons. Their target antigens are unknown. Material: naive CD4+ T cells from blood. The receptor source for this set is a woman aged 18-29 years with type 1 diabetes.

This clone showed up just a few times. The rearrangement links TRBV2 to TRBJ2-5; the D is unclear. The CDR3 has 13 amino acids. Germline lookup yields CDR1 SNHLY and CDR2 FYNNEI. Trimming shortened V by 6 bases and J by 5 bases, and 13 bases separated the two germline ends. The CDR3: CASSLMGQETQYF. CDR3 in DNA: TGTGCCAGCAGCCTTATGGGCCAGGAGACCCAGTACTTC.

This clone was counted once. The chain has TRBV6-6 and TRBJ1-5; D gene uncertain. V was cut by 6 bases and J by 5 bases, with 17 bases left in between. The CDR3 loop spans 15 amino acids. The germline gives CDR1 MNHNY, CDR2 SVGAGI (reference sequence). Here the CDR3 reads CASSYDRVDDQPQHF. The CDR3, as DNA: TGTGCCAGCAGCTACGACCGGGTGGATGATCAGCCCCAGCATTTT.

This clone was counted between two and nine times. V gene TRBV7-2 combines with J gene TRBJ2-3; 15 nucleotides match TRBD2. CDR1 is SGHTA and CDR2 is FQGNSA in the germline V gene. Trimming cost V 5 bases and J 5 bases; bases outside gene matches: 5. The CDR3 contains 16 residues. The chain's CDR3 is CASSTGLAGGGDTQYF. DNA for the CDR3: TGTGCCAGCAGCACTGGACTAGCGGGAGGGGGAGATACGCAGTATTTT.

This clone was recorded a few times. The rearrangement joins TRBV29-1 to TRBJ1-2; D possibly corresponds to TRBD1 (6 bases). Trimming took off 1 base at V and 4 bases at J, with 10 bases between the two ends. CDR3 length: 13 residues. The V gene's germline CDR1 is SQVTM and CDR2 ANQGSEA. The CDR3 loop is CSVEGGQSYGYTF. For the CDR3, the DNA is TGCAGCGTTGAAGGGGGGCAAAGCTATGGCTACACCTTC.

This clone has only a few counts. The chain recombines TRBV28 with TRBJ2-1, with a weak D call TRBD1 (5 bases). This CDR3 comprises 12 residues. CDR1 is MDHEN, CDR2 SYDVKM, per germline. V was clipped by 7 bases and J by 4 bases, with 8 bases between them. CDR3 sequence: CASNDRYNEQFF. CDR3 DNA: TGTGCCAGCAACGACAGATACAATGAGCAGTTCTTC.

The gene calls are TRBV7-2 and TRBJ2-7; 7 positions match TRBD1. This CDR3 region has 14 residues. Per germline, CDR1 SGHTA and CDR2 FQGNSA. The ends lost 6 bases at V and 0 bases at J; junction bases unmatched: 5. For the CDR3, the DNA is TGTGCCAGCAGAGGGGACAGTAGCTCCTACGAGCAGTACTTC. Residues: CASRGDSSSYEQYF. Full variable domain (outside the CDR3, taken from reference TRBV7-2 and TRBJ2-7): GAGVSQSPSNKVTEKGKDVELRCDPISGHTALYWYRQSLGQGLEFLIYFQGNSAPDKSGLPSDRFSAERTGGSVSTLTIQRTQQEDSAVYLCASRGDSSSYEQYFGPGTRLTVT.

The V gene is TRBV30, the J gene TRBJ2-7; unclear D gene. CDR1 and CDR2 from the germline V gene are GTSNPN and SVGIG (reference sequence). V was shortened by 1 base and J by 2 bases, with 15 bases between the two germline ends. The CDR3 totals 15 residues. The CDR3 sequence: CAWSGVIGAAYEQYF. The CDR3 nucleotides are TGTGCCTGGAGTGGGGTTATTGGCGCGGCCTACGAGCAGTACTTC.

This clone was picked up a small number of times. Other DNA sequences in the same sample also yield this CDR3. The chain is built from TRBV18 and TRBJ2-5; 9 nucleotides line up with TRBD1. There are 14 residues in the CDR3. CDR1 and CDR2 from the germline V gene are KGHSH and LQKENI. V lost 1 base and J lost 3; bases outside the gene matches: 0. The CDR3 DNA follows: TGTGCCAGCTCACCACGGGACAGGGAAGAGACCCAGTACTTC. As protein: CASSPRDREETQYF.

V is TRBV6-5 and J is TRBJ2-7; D is uncertain. In germline, CDR1 is MNHEY, CDR2 SVGAGI. The V and J ends lost 0 bases and 3 bases respectively, with 12 bases between them. The length of the CDR3 is 15 residues. CDR3 sequence reads: CASSYSSSHGYEQYF. The CDR3 DNA reads as TGTGCCAGCAGTTACTCGAGTTCGCACGGCTACGAGCAGTACTTC.

On this clone: Additional DNA sequences in this sample encode the identical CDR3. The chain recombines TRBV5-1 with TRBJ2-1; TRBD2 matches at 11 bases. The CDR3 covers 14 residues. Germline trimming cut 4 bases from V and 6 bases from J; bases unmatched to any gene: 3. In germline, CDR1 is SGHRS, CDR2 YFSETQ. The CDR3 DNA reads as TGCGCCAGCAGCCTCGGGACTAGCGGCAATGAGCAGTTCTTC. Translation: CASSLGTSGNEQFF. The whole variable domain, filled in from reference TRBV5-1 and TRBJ2-1, reads KAGVTQTPRYLIKTRGQQVTLSCSPISGHRSVSWYQQTPGQGLQFLFEYFSETQRNKGNFPGRFSGRQFSNSRSEMNVSTLELGDSALYLCASSLGTSGNEQFFGPGTRLTVL.